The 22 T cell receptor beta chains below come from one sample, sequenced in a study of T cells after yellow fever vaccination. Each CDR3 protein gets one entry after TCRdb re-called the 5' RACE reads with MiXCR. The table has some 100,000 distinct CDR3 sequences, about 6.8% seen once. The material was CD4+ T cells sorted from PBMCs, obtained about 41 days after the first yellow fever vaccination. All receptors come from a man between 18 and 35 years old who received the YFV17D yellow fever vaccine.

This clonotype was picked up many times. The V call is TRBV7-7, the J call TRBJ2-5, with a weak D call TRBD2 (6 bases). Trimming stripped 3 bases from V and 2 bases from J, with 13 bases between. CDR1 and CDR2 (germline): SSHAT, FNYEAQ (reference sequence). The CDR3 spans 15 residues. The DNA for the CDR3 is TGTGCCAGCAGCTTGAGGCGGGGATTGCAAGAGACCCAGTACTTC. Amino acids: CASSLRRGLQETQYF. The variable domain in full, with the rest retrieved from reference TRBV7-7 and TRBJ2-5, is GAGVSQSPRYKVTKRGQDVTLRCDPISSHATLYWYQQALGQGPEFLTYFNYEAQPDKSGLPSDRFSAERPEGSISTLTIQRTEQRDSAMYRCASSLRRGLQETQYFGPGTRLLVL.

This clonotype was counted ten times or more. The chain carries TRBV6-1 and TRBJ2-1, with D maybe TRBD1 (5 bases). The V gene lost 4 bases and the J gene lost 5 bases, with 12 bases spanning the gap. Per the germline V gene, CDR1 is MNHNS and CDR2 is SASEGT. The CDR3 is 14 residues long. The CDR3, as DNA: TGTGCCAGCAGTGGACTTTGGGGCAACAATGAGCAGTTCTTC. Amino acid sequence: CASSGLWGNNEQFF.

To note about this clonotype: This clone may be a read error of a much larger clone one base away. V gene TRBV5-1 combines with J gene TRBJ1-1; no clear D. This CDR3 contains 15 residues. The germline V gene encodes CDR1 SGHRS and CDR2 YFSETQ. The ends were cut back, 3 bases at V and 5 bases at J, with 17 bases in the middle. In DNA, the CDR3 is TGCGCCAGCAGCTCCCTGGCGACGGGGAAGACTGAAGCTTTCTTT. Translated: CASSSLATGKTEAFF.

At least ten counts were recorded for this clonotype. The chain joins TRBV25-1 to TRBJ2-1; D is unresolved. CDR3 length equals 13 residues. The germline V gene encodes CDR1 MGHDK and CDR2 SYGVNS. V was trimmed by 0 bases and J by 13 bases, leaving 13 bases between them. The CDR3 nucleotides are TGTGCCAGCAGTGAATATACCAGTTTTGGCCAGTTCTTC. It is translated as CASSEYTSFGQFF.

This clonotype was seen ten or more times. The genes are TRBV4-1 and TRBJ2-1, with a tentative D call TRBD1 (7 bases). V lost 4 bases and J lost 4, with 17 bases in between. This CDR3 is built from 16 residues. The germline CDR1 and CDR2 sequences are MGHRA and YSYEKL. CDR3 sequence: CASSLSGGGLYNEQFF. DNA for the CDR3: TGCGCCAGCAGCCTTTCAGGGGGAGGCTTGTACAATGAGCAGTTCTTC.

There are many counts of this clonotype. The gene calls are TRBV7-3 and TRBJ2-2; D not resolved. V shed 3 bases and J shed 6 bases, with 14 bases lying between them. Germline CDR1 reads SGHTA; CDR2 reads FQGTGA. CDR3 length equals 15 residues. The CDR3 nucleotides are TGTGCCAGCAGCTTTTCTCCATTAGGCGCCGGGGAGCTGTTTTTT. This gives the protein CASSFSPLGAGELFF.

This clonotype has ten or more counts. The CDR3 reads CASSPTLTTAATYEQYF. CDR3 bases: TGTGCCAGCAGCCCAACCCTTACCACGGCGGCAACCTACGAGCAGTACTTC. This rearrangement joins TRBV7-2 to TRBJ2-7; no clear D gene. Germline V lookup: CDR1 SGHTA, CDR2 FQGNSA. This CDR3 is built from 17 residues. Trimming took off 5 bases at V and 2 bases at J, with 22 bases between the two ends.

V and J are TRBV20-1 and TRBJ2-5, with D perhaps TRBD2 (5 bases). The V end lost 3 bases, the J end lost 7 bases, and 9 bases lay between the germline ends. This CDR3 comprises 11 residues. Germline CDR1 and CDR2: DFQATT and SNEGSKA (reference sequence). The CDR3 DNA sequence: TGCAGTGCTAGTAGCGTGGGGACCCAGTACTTC. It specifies CSASSVGTQYF.

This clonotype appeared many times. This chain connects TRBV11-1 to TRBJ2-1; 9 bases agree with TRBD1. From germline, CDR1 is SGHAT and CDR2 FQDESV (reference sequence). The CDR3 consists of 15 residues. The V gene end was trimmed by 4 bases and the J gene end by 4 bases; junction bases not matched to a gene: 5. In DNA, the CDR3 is TGTGCCAGCAGCTGGGGACAGGGATTGTACAATGAGCAGTTCTTC. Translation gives CASSWGQGLYNEQFF.

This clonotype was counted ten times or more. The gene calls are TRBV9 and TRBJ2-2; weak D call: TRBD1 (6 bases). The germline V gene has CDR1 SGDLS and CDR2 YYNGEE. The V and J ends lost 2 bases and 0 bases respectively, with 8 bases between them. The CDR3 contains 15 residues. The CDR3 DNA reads TGTGCCAGCAGCGTTGGGGGCTCGAACACCGGGGAGCTGTTTTTT. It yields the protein CASSVGGSNTGELFF.

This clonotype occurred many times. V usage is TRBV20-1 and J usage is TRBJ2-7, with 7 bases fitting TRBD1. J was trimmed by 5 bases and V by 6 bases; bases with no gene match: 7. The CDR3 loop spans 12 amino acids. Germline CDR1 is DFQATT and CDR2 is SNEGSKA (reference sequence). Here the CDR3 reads CSAQFTGDEQYF. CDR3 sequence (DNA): TGCAGTGCACAATTCACAGGGGACGAGCAGTACTTC.

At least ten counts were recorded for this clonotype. The CDR3 region is CSPYREGGELFF. CDR3 bases: TGCAGTCCCTACAGGGAAGGCGGGGAGCTGTTTTTT. The rearrangement uses TRBV20-1 and TRBJ2-2; D perhaps matches TRBD1 (6 bases). Trimming took off 8 bases at V and 7 bases at J, with 14 bases between the two ends. The CDR3 consists of 12 residues. Germline V CDR1 and CDR2: DFQATT, SNEGSKA (reference sequence).

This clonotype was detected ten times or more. The CDR3 DNA reads as TGTGCCAGCAGCCAATTGGCAGGGGAAGAGACCCAGTACTTC. Protein sequence: CASSQLAGEETQYF. J is TRBJ2-5 and V is TRBV16, with D possibly being TRBD1 (6 bases). Germline values: CDR1 KGHSY, CDR2 FQNENV. This CDR3 spans 14 amino acids. The germline V and J ends were trimmed by 1 base and 3 bases, with 9 bases remaining between them. Full variable domain (remainder filled in from reference TRBV16 and TRBJ2-5): GEEVAQTPKHLVRGEGQKAKLYCAPIKGHSYVFWYQQVLKNEFKFLISFQNENVFDETGMPKERFSAKCLPNSPCSLEIQATKLEDSAVYFCASSQLAGEETQYFGPGTRLLVL.

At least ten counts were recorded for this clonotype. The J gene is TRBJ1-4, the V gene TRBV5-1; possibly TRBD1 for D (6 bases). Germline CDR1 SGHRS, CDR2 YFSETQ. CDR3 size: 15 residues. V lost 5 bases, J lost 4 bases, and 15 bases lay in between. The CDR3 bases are TGCGCCAGCAGTGCAAGGACAGATAGTAATGAAAAACTGTTTTTT. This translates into CASSARTDSNEKLFF. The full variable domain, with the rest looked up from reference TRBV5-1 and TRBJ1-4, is KAGVTQTPRYLIKTRGQQVTLSCSPISGHRSVSWYQQTPGQGLQFLFEYFSETQRNKGNFPGRFSGRQFSNSRSEMNVSTLELGDSALYLCASSARTDSNEKLFFGSGTQLSVL.

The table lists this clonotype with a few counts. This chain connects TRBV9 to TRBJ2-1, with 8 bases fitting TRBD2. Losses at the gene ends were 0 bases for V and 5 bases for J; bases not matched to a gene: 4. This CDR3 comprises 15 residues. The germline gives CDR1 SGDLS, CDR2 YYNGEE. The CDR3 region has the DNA TGTGCCAGCAGCGTAGGCGGGGGGCTCAACAATGAGCAGTTCTTC. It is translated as CASSVGGGLNNEQFF.

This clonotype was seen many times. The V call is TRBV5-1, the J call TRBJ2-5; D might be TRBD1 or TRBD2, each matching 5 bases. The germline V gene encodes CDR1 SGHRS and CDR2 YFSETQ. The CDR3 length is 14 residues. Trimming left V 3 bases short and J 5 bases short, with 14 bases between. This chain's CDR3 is CASSSGHGLETQYF. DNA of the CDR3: TGCGCCAGCAGCTCCGGACACGGACTGGAGACCCAGTACTTC.

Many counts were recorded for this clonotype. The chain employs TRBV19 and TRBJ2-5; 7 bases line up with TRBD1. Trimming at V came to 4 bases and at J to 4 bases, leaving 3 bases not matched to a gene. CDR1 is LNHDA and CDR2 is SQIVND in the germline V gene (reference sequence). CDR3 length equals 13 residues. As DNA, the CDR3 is TGTGCCAGTAGTAAGGGGGCCTCAGAGACCCAGTACTTC. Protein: CASSKGASETQYF.

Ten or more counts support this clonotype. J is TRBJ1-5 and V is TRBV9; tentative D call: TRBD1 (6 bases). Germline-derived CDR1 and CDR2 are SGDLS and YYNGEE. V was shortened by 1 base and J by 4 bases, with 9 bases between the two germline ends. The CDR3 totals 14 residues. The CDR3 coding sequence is TGTGCCAGCAGCGTATCAGGACAGAATCAGCCCCAGCATTTT. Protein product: CASSVSGQNQPQHF.

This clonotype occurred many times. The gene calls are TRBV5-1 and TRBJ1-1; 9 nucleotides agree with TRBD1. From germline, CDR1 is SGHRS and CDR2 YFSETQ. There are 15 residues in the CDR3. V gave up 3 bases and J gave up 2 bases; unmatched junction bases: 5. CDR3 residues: CASSSYRGPNTEAFF. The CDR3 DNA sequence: TGCGCCAGCAGCTCGTACAGGGGGCCCAACACTGAAGCTTTCTTT. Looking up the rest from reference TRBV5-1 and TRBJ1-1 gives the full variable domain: KAGVTQTPRYLIKTRGQQVTLSCSPISGHRSVSWYQQTPGQGLQFLFEYFSETQRNKGNFPGRFSGRQFSNSRSEMNVSTLELGDSALYLCASSSYRGPNTEAFFGQGTRLTVV.

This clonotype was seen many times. The CDR3 reads CASSPGQGWEKLFF. CDR3 bases: TGTGCCAGCAGTCCGGGACAGGGGTGGGAAAAACTGTTTTTT. The chain combines TRBV6-1 with TRBJ1-4; 10 positions match TRBD1. The CDR3 sequence is 14 residues long. The trim removed 5 bases at V and 8 bases at J, leaving 5 bases unmatched. The germline V gene encodes CDR1 MNHNS and CDR2 SASEGT.

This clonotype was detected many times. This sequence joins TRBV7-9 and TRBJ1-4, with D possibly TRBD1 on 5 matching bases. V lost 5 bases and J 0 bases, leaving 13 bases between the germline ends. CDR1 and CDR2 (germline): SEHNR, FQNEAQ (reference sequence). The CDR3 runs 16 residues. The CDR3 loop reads CASSRGTGATNEKLFF. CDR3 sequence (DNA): TGTGCCAGCAGCCGCGGGACCGGCGCAACTAATGAAAAACTGTTTTTT. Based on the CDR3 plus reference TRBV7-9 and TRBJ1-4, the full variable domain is DTGVSQNPRHKITKRGQNVTFRCDPISEHNRLYWYRQTLGQGPEFLTYFQNEAQLEKSRLLSDRFSAERPKGSFSTLEIQRTEQGDSAMYLCASSRGTGATNEKLFFGSGTQLSVL.

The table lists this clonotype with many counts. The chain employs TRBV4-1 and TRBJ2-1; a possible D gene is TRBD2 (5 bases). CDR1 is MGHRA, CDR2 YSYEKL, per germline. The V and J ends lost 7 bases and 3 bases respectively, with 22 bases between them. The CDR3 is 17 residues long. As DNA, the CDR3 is TGCGCCAGCAACCACGCGATGCGAGGAGGTCACTACAATGAGCAGTTCTTC. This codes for CASNHAMRGGHYNEQFF.